The text below deals with one T cell receptor beta chain. As originally analysed: For nucleated cells, counts were estimated from reference gene primer amplification. The method was immunoSEQ multiplex PCR; TCRdb's version includes in-frame clones alone and lacks a portion of them. V and J calls and clone size are those listed in that table; D and trimming were worked out from the DNA. This sample carries 100,000 or so clones, around four fifths of them seen once, and the ten largest clones take around 15%. The data belong to a study of blood T cell repertoires in COVID-19. At the level of the study: Material from acute and convalescent COVID-19 was sourced from the United States, Italy and Spain.

The length of the CDR3 is 13 residues. The V end was cut by 6 bases, the J end by 1 base, with 8 bases between. Germline V gene lookup returns CDR1 KGHDR and CDR2 SFDVKD. This sequence originates from a man aged 45-65 years with active or convalescent COVID-19. The chain combines TRBV24-1 with TRBJ1-1, with no clear D. The source material was peripheral blood. The CDR3 DNA reads as TGTGCCACCAGTCCGGGAACGAACACTGAAGCTTTCTTT. Its protein product is CATSPGTNTEAFF.